The clone carrying this T cell receptor beta chain was found many times. The antigen is unknown. The CDR3 runs to 15 residues. V was cut by 1 base and J by 1 base, with 9 bases left in between. CDR1 and CDR2 from the germline V gene are SGHAT and FQNNGV. The record originates from a study of T-cell memory formation after mild COVID-19. Study-wide results and caveats: Mainly CM and EM harbored the contracting CD4+ clones; mainly EMRA harbored the CD8+ ones.

TCRdb fed the 5' RACE reads into MiXCR, producing one record per CDR3 protein. Of 270,000 or so distinct CDR3 sequences detected, roughly 17% appear once; the ten largest clones hold 22%. The V gene is TRBV11-2, the J gene TRBJ2-3; D is possibly TRBD1 (6 bases). The sequence derives from a young man who had mild COVID-19 (a few samples of this study predate the infection). Cell type and time point are not known. Sequenced: PBMCs or a T cell subset sorted from them (not recorded which). CDR3 in DNA: TGTGCCAGCAGCTTAGGGGGGACACGCACAGATACGCAGTATTTT. Translating it yields CASSLGGTRTDTQYF. The variable domain in full, completed from reference TRBV11-2 and TRBJ2-3, reads EAGVAQSPRYKIIEKRQSVAFWCNPISGHATLYWYQQILGQGPKLLIQFQNNGVVDDSQLPKDRFSAERLKGVDSTLKIQPAKLEDSAVYLCASSLGGTRTDTQYFGPGTRLTVL.